This T cell receptor beta chain was profiled in a study of blood T cell repertoires in COVID-19. Study-wide context: Samples taken during acute and convalescent COVID-19 were collected in the United States, Italy and Spain. The cDNA or gDNA used as material had been derived from T cells, B-cell-depleted T cells, or PBMCs.

Participants in the exposed group had met a COVID-19 case in the 2 weeks before joining the study. CDR3 size: 12 residues. The germline V gene encodes CDR1 SNHLY and CDR2 FYNNEI. Trimming removed 4 bases from V and 6 bases from J, with 8 bases in between. This clone was seen more than once but under ten times. Produced via immunoSEQ multiplex PCR; TCRdb's table is partial and in-frame only. The data show about 430,000 clones, approximately 91% seen once. This TCR derives from a woman aged 18-29 years who had been exposed to COVID-19. Sequencing was carried out using PBMCs or T cells enriched from blood (not recorded which). The chain couples TRBV2 to TRBJ2-3, with unresolved D. The CDR3 sequence is CASSVLVDTQYF. In DNA, the CDR3 is TGTGCCAGCAGTGTGCTAGTTGATACGCAGTATTTT.